This TCR beta chain originates from a study of blood T cell repertoires in COVID-19. Study-level background: T cells, B-cell-depleted T cells, or PBMCs provided the cDNA or gDNA that served as material.

This CDR3 region has 15 residues. V lost 1 base to trimming and J lost 5 bases; unmatched junction nucleotides: 3. The germline CDR1 and CDR2 sequences are MGHRA and YSYEKL. In the authors' workflow: Amplifying reference gene primers gave estimates of nucleated cell counts. The data were produced by immunoSEQ multiplex PCR, yet TCRdb's version contains in-frame clones alone and is incomplete. V and J calls and clone size are as listed in that table; D and trimming were resolved from the DNA. The sample lists around 140,000 clones, about 87% occurring once. The sample comprised peripheral blood. The chain is built from TRBV4-1 and TRBJ1-1; 11 bases map to TRBD1. This receptor was obtained from a woman aged 45 to 65 with active or convalescent COVID-19. CDR3 residues: CASSQGGQGVTEAFF. CDR3 nucleotide sequence: TGCGCCAGCAGCCAAGGGGGACAGGGGGTTACTGAAGCTTTCTTT.